The present T cell receptor (beta chain) was sequenced within a study of cytomegalovirus exposure and HLA in healthy donors. Study-wide points: Three chains tied to CMV proved CMV antigen-specific in vitro. There were around 160 TCR beta chains listed as cytomegalovirus-associated.

Points on this clone: As yet, its antigen is unknown.

The CDR3 contains 18 residues. The V end lost 1 base, the J end lost 4 bases, and 22 bases lay between the germline ends. From germline, CDR1 is SEHNR and CDR2 FQNEAQ (reference sequence). Amplification used 60 Vbeta primers and 13 Jbeta primers. Assay used: immunoSEQ multiplex PCR; TCRdb lists only in-frame clones, some missing. The sample records 160,000 or so clones, 60% to 80% being singletons. This chain connects TRBV7-9 to TRBJ2-5; TRBD2 is a possible D gene (6 bases). Sequencing used PBMCs. The sequence derives from a man between 18 and 29 years old in good health and CMV-seropositive. The CDR3 is CASSLVGLLDYFVETQYF. Here the CDR3 DNA reads TGTGCCAGCAGCTTAGTTGGGTTACTGGACTATTTCGTAGAGACCCAGTACTTC.